This paragraph covers one T cell receptor beta chain sequence. This clone was observed many times. What this receptor recognizes is not known. No clone much larger than this one lies a single base away; base qualities are absent. This sample was taken from a study of blood T cell repertoires in COVID-19 (dated by TCRdb to 2019 to 2021). For the study in its entirety: The collaborator samples originated in the United States, Italy and Spain and spanned the acute and convalescent phases of COVID-19. The repertoires were released in a freely available public database meant as a resource for research on the immune response to SARS-CoV-2. Subjects who had been exposed to COVID-19, were actively infected with it, or had recovered from it provided the deeply sampled blood TCRbeta repertoires that made up the dataset. The prospective study material was composed of cDNA or gDNA derived from T cells, B-cell-depleted T cells, or PBMCs. Samples came from the ongoing ImmuneRACE study (first 160 participants) plus 1,254 subjects from 6 global collaborators. Nearly every sample came with metadata listing a de-identified subject ID, COVID-19 status, age in years and sex. Where available, HLA class I and class II types were obtained from metadata supplied by the sample provider rather than from assay-based typing.

Results the study describes overall, beyond this receptor: Clinical and demographic metadata were provided uncurated, with the amount varying by source and participant.

CDR1 and CDR2 were assigned from the germline V gene as LGHNA and YNFKEQ. The CDR3 covers 17 residues, taking in both the cysteine and the phenylalanine. Only the CDR3 DNA stays, 51 bases, in frame from base 1. Clipping removes 3 bases from V and 1 base from J, with 9 as the unmatched junction base count. TCRbeta CDR3 regions were amplified from genomic DNA by means of the immunoSEQ Assay, a bias-controlled multiplex PCR. As for the original processing: The number of nucleated cells in each sample was estimated by amplification of reference gene primers within the assay. To quantify the absolute abundance of each unique TCRbeta CDR3 rearrangement, sequence reads were collapsed and filtered. Productive Simpson clonality was computed per sample as the square root of Simpson's diversity index over productive rearrangements. TCRdb's version of the immuneACCESS table is confined to in-frame rearrangements and falls short of the full clone set. An unresolved V gene accounts for under half of the shortfall where checked; the remainder is of unknown origin. That table is the source of V, J and clone size, and D and trimming were worked out from the DNA. The sample table lists 190,000 or so clones, approximately 75% of them with a count of one. Of the sample, around 9% is held by the ten largest clones.

Participants in the prospective study were aged about 18 to 95 years, lived in over 20 United States geographic areas, and enrolled through a virtual design. Cohort assignment in the prospective study relied on participant-reported clinical history from a screening survey and a study questionnaire. For ImmuneRACE Cohort 3, a participant was defined as recovered based on two consecutive negative NP/OP PCR tests, clearance by a healthcare professional, or resolution of symptoms. In the prospective study, whole blood, serum and a nasopharyngeal or oropharyngeal swab were collected from each participant by mobile phlebotomists. Additional blood draws and questionnaires over an approximately 2-month period could optionally be provided by prospective study participants. Before DNA extraction, prospective study blood samples were shipped either frozen or at room temperature.

The sequence is built from TRBV4-2 and TRBJ2-3; TRBD2 fits 8 bases in the junction. Specimen: PBMCs or T cells enriched from blood (not recorded which). This clonotype originated in a man between 40 and 49 years old who had recovered from COVID-19. In nucleotides, the sequence is TGTGCCAGCAGCCATTCCGAAAGCGGGAGCGGCACAGATACGCAGTATTTT. Translation gives CASSHSESGSGTDTQYF.